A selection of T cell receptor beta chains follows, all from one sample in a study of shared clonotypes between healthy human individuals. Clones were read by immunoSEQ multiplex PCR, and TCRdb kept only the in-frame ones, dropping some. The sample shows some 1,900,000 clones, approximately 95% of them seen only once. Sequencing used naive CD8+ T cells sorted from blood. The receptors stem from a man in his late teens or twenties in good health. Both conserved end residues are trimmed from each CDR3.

cdr3_aa: ASKPILPVSEAF
j_call: TRBJ1-1
v_call: TRBV11-2

cdr3_aa: AWSLGPYEQY
j_call: TRBJ2-7
v_call: TRBV30

cdr3_aa: ASSLFGGAGGDEQY
j_call: TRBJ2-7
v_call: TRBV7-9

cdr3_aa: ASSETGVRGYT
j_call: TRBJ1-2
v_call: TRBV4-3

cdr3_aa: ASSATGDEQY
j_call: TRBJ2-7
v_call: TRBV7-9

cdr3_aa: ASSQWDRGSYEQY
j_call: TRBJ2-7
v_call: TRBV25-1

cdr3_aa: ASSTSSGEEFHEQY
j_call: TRBJ2-7
v_call: TRBV27

cdr3_aa: ASSPTANYGYT
j_call: TRBJ1-2
v_call: TRBV27

cdr3_aa: ASSSPGGQPGTDTQY
j_call: TRBJ2-3
v_call: TRBV13

cdr3_aa: ASSFRGGDQPQH
j_call: TRBJ1-5
v_call: TRBV27

cdr3_aa: ASSLGQGSNSPLH
j_call: TRBJ1-6
v_call: TRBV27

cdr3_aa: ASSASFDRHPYGYT
j_call: TRBJ1-2
v_call: TRBV2

cdr3_aa: ASSLRAGTAAGKVNGYT
j_call: TRBJ1-2
v_call: TRBV4-1

cdr3_aa: ASSLSSGFYEQY
j_call: TRBJ2-7
v_call: TRBV27

cdr3_aa: ASSTYTSAGNTIY
j_call: TRBJ1-3
v_call: TRBV5-6

cdr3_aa: ASSLAIAGETQY
j_call: TRBJ2-5
v_call: TRBV7-6

cdr3_aa: ASSTGDSSYEQY
j_call: TRBJ2-7
v_call: TRBV7-9

cdr3_aa: ASSQDGGDEQF
j_call: TRBJ2-1
v_call: TRBV4-3

cdr3_aa: ASSLSGDSYNEQF
j_call: TRBJ2-1
v_call: TRBV7-9

cdr3_aa: ASSLTGPYNEQF
j_call: TRBJ2-1
v_call: TRBV5-1

cdr3_aa: ASSFFWGSYEQY
j_call: TRBJ2-7
v_call: TRBV27

cdr3_aa: ASSVGGLETQY
j_call: TRBJ2-5
v_call: TRBV9

cdr3_aa: ASSQDRAGLSGGYT
j_call: TRBJ1-2
v_call: TRBV4-1

cdr3_aa: ASSQDYRDTLYNEQF
j_call: TRBJ2-1
v_call: TRBV4-3

cdr3_aa: ASSQGLGLGTYEQY
j_call: TRBJ2-7
v_call: TRBV4-3

cdr3_aa: ASSSGTASYEQY
j_call: TRBJ2-7
v_call: TRBV7-8

cdr3_aa: ASSLGRGAYNEQF
j_call: TRBJ2-1
v_call: TRBV27

cdr3_aa: ASSIGGVGTEAF
j_call: TRBJ1-1
v_call: TRBV19

cdr3_aa: ASSPLADSYNEQF
j_call: TRBJ2-1
v_call: TRBV4-3

cdr3_aa: ATSTGLGQPQH
j_call: TRBJ1-5
v_call: TRBV28

cdr3_aa: ASSQELGLGTDTQY
j_call: TRBJ2-3
v_call: TRBV4-1

cdr3_aa: ASSYSLTGELF
j_call: TRBJ2-2
v_call: TRBV6-6

cdr3_aa: ASSVEGLAGDHGDTQY
j_call: TRBJ2-3
v_call: TRBV9

cdr3_aa: ASGGEGSYEQY
j_call: TRBJ2-7
v_call: TRBV13

cdr3_aa: ASSPLGPTTVEQY
j_call: TRBJ2-7
v_call: TRBV27

cdr3_aa: ASSLVGNEKLF
j_call: TRBJ1-4
v_call: TRBV27

cdr3_aa: AWVLAGGPADTQY
j_call: TRBJ2-3
v_call: TRBV30